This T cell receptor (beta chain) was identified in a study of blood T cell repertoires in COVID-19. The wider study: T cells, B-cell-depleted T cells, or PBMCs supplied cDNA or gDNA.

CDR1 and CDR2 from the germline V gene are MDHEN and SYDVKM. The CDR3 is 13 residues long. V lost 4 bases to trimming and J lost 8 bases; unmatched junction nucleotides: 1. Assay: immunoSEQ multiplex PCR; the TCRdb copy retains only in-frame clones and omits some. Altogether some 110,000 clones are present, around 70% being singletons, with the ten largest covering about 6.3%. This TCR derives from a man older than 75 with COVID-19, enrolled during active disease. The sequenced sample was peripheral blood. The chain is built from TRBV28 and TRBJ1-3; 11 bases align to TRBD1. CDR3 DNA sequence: TGTGCCAGCAGTTCGGGACAGGGGGACACCATATATTTT. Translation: CASSSGQGDTIYF. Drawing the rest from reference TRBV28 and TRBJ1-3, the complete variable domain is DVKVTQSSRYLVKRTGEKVFLECVQDMDHENMFWYRQDPGLGLRLIYFSYDVKMKEKGDIPEGYSVSREKKERFSLILESASTNQTSMYLCASSSGQGDTIYFGEGSWLTVV.